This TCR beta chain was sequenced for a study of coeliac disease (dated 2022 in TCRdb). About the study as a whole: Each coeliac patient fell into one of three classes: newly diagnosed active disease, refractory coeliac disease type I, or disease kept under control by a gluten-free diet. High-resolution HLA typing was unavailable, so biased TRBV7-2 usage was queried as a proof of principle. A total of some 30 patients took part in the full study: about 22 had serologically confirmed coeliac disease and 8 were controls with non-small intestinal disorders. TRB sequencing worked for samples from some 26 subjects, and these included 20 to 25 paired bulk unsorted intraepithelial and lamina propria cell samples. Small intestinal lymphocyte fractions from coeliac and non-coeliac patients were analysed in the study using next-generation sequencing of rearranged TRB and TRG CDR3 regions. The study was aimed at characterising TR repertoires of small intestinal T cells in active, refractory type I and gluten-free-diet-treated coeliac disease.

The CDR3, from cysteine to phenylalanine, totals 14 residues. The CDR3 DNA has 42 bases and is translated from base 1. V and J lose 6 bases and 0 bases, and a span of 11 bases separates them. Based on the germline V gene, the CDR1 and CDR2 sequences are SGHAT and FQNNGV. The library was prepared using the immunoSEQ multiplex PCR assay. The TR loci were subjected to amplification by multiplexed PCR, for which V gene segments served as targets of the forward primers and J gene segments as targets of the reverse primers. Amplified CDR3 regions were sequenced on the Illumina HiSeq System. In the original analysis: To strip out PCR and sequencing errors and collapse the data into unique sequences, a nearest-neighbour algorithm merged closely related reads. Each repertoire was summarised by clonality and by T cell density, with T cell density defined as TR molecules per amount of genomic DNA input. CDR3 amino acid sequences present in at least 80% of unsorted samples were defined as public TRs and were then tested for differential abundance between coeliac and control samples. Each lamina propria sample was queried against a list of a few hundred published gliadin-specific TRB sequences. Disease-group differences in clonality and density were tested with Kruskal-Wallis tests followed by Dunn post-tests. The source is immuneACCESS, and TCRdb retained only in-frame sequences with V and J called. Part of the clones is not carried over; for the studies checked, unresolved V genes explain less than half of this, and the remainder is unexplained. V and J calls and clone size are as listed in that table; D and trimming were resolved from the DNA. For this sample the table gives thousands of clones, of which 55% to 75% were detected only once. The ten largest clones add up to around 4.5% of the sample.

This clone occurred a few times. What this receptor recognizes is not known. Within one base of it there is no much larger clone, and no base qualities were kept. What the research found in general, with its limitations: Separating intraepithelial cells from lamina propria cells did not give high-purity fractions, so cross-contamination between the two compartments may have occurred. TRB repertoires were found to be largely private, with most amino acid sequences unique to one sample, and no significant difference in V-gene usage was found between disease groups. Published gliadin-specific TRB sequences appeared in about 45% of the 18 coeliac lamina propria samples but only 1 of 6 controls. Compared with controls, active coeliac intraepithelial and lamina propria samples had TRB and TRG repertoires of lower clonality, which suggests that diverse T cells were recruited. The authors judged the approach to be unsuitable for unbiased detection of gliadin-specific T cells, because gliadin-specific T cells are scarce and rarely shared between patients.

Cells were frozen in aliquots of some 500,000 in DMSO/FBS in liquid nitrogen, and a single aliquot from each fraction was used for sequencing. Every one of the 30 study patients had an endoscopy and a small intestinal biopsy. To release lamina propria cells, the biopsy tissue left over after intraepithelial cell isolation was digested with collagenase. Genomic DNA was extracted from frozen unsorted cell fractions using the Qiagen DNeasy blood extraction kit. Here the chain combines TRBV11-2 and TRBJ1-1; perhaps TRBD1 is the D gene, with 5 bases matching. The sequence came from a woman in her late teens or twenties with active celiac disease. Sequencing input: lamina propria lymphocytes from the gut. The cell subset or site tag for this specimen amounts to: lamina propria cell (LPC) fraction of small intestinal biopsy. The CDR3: CASSQGPVNTEAFF. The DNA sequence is TGTGCCAGCAGTCAGGGCCCGGTGAACACTGAAGCTTTCTTT.